A selection of T cell receptor beta chains follows, all from one sample in a study of T-cell reconstitution after alpha-beta-depleted transplantation in children. MiXCR was run by TCRdb on the PCR reads, yielding one entry per CDR3 protein. This table holds approximately 250,000 distinct CDR3 sequences, more than 20% found once. Sequenced material: PBMCs, taken before TCRalphabeta/CD19-depleted stem cell transplant. The receptors here all came from a girl aged 2 to 10 with Fanconi anemia, due to receive a stem cell transplant. CDR3s include the opening cysteine and the closing phenylalanine or tryptophan. Each record gives: D gene, V gene, J gene, clone size, CDR3 length, CDR3 DNA, CDR3 protein. D genes are given only for firm matches. A row's size may be missing; if present it is once, few, many or a size class.

d_gene: .; v_gene: TRBV5-6; j_gene: TRBJ2-1; abundance: many; len: 15; CDR3nt: TGTGCCAGCAGCTTGGGGCTCGACTCCTACAATGAGCAGTTCTTC; CDR3aa: CASSLGLDSYNEQFF
d_gene: .; v_gene: TRBV12-3/TRBV12-4; j_gene: TRBJ2-5; abundance: few; len: 16; CDR3nt: TGTGCCAGCAGTTTCCCCAAGACAGGCCCACAAGAGACCCAGTACTTC; CDR3aa: CASSFPKTGPQETQYF
d_gene: .; v_gene: TRBV6-6; j_gene: TRBJ2-1; abundance: many; len: 12; CDR3nt: TGTGCCAGCTACTTCGGGGGCAATGAGCAGTTCTTC; CDR3aa: CASYFGGNEQFF
d_gene: .; v_gene: TRBV28; j_gene: TRBJ1-2; abundance: few; len: 12; CDR3nt: TGTGCCAGCAGTTTCCCCTTCTATGGCTACACCTTC; CDR3aa: CASSFPFYGYTF
d_gene: .; v_gene: TRBV20-1; j_gene: TRBJ2-7; abundance: .; len: 14; CDR3nt: TGCAGTGCTAGATCTGACCGGACGGCCTACGAGCAGTACTTC; CDR3aa: CSARSDRTAYEQYF
d_gene: .; v_gene: TRBV21-1; j_gene: TRBJ2-3; abundance: many; len: 14; CDR3nt: TGTGCCAGCAGCAAAGCTAGCGGGGAAGATACGCAGTATTTT; CDR3aa: CASSKASGEDTQYF
d_gene: .; v_gene: TRBV29-1; j_gene: TRBJ1-2; abundance: .; len: 13; CDR3nt: TGCAGCGTTGAAGCGACAGCTGGTTATGGCTACACCTTC; CDR3aa: CSVEATAGYGYTF
d_gene: .; v_gene: TRBV29-1; j_gene: TRBJ1-2; abundance: few; len: 12; CDR3nt: TGCAGCGTTGACTGGCGGGGAGGCGGCTACACCTTC; CDR3aa: CSVDWRGGGYTF
d_gene: TRBD1; v_gene: TRBV20-1; j_gene: TRBJ2-1; abundance: .; len: 16; CDR3nt: TGCAGTGCTAGTACAAGACAGGGGGTCCATGACAATGAGCAGTTCTTC; CDR3aa: CSASTRQGVHDNEQFF
d_gene: TRBD1; v_gene: TRBV3-1; j_gene: TRBJ2-7; abundance: many; len: 15; CDR3nt: TGTGCCAGCAGCCCGGGACAGGACCTTGCCTACGAGCAGTACTTC; CDR3aa: CASSPGQDLAYEQYF
d_gene: .; v_gene: TRBV28; j_gene: TRBJ2-7; abundance: .; len: 15; CDR3nt: TGTGCCAGCAGGAAAAGACAGGACCATTCCTACGAGCAGTACTTC; CDR3aa: CASRKRQDHSYEQYF
d_gene: TRBD2; v_gene: TRBV27; j_gene: TRBJ2-7; abundance: .; len: 16; CDR3nt: TGTGCCAGCAGTCCTCTAGCGGGGGGGCCGACCTACGAGCAGTACTTC; CDR3aa: CASSPLAGGPTYEQYF
d_gene: .; v_gene: TRBV28; j_gene: TRBJ2-7; abundance: .; len: 17; CDR3nt: TGTGCCAGCAGTTTTGCCTTCCGGGACGGTGGCGGGAACGAGCAGTACTTC; CDR3aa: CASSFAFRDGGGNEQYF
d_gene: .; v_gene: TRBV12-3/TRBV12-4; j_gene: TRBJ2-7; abundance: .; len: 17; CDR3nt: TGTGCCAGCAGTTTCTCCCCCCTTTCAGATCACGTGTACGAGCAGTACTTC; CDR3aa: CASSFSPLSDHVYEQYF
d_gene: .; v_gene: TRBV29-1; j_gene: TRBJ2-7; abundance: many; len: 11; CDR3nt: TGCAGCGTTGCAGGGCTCTACGAGCAGTACTTC; CDR3aa: CSVAGLYEQYF
d_gene: TRBD2; v_gene: TRBV20-1; j_gene: TRBJ2-7; abundance: many; len: 14; CDR3nt: TGCAGTGCTAGAGATCCTAGCGGGGACTACGAGCAGTACTTC; CDR3aa: CSARDPSGDYEQYF
d_gene: .; v_gene: TRBV5-1; j_gene: TRBJ2-4; abundance: many; len: 16; CDR3nt: TGCGCCAGCAGCTTCGATACAATCGTGGCCAAAAACATTCAGTACTTC; CDR3aa: CASSFDTIVAKNIQYF
d_gene: .; v_gene: TRBV5-1; j_gene: TRBJ2-7; abundance: few; len: 14; CDR3nt: TGCGCCAGCAGTTCTGACGGGACCACCTACGAGCAGTACTTC; CDR3aa: CASSSDGTTYEQYF
d_gene: .; v_gene: TRBV7-2; j_gene: TRBJ2-3; abundance: .; len: 13; CDR3nt: TGTGCCAGCAGCTTATGGGGAGCAGATACGCAGTATTTT; CDR3aa: CASSLWGADTQYF
d_gene: .; v_gene: TRBV25-1; j_gene: TRBJ2-5; abundance: .; len: 13; CDR3nt: TGTGCCAGCAGTGCCGGATCCCAAGAGACCCAGTACTTC; CDR3aa: CASSAGSQETQYF
d_gene: .; v_gene: TRBV20-1; j_gene: TRBJ2-1; abundance: many; len: 16; CDR3nt: TGCAGTGCTAGAGATTACCGGGCATTCCTTTACAATGAGCAGTTCTTC; CDR3aa: CSARDYRAFLYNEQFF
d_gene: .; v_gene: TRBV12-3/TRBV12-4; j_gene: TRBJ1-3; abundance: many; len: 11; CDR3nt: TGTGCCAGCAGTTTCCTAAACACCATATATTTT; CDR3aa: CASSFLNTIYF